These 5 T cell receptor beta chains were all obtained from the same sample, sequenced in a study of T-cell reconstitution after alpha-beta-depleted transplantation in children. Library preparation (for TCRbeta) was performed with unique molecular identifiers. One entry per CDR3 protein results from TCRdb running MiXCR on the PCR reads. The table lists about 980,000 distinct CDR3 sequences, 25% to 35% of them singletons. The sequences come from PBMCs, mostly from graft donor cells, collected 360 days after TCRalphabeta/CD19-depleted stem cell transplant. These receptors were collected from a boy under two years old who had a stem cell transplant for SCID, so the T cells may come from the graft donor.

The table lists this clonotype with a few counts. The DNA of the CDR3 is TGCAGTGCCAGGGCCCGAAATCCCTTCACCGGGGAGCTGTTTTTT. It translates to CSARARNPFTGELFF. This chain uses TRBV20-1 with TRBJ2-2; possible D gene TRBD1, 5 bases. V was pared by 6 bases and J by 4 bases, with 18 bases between. This CDR3 region has 15 residues. Germline V CDR1 and CDR2: DFQATT, SNEGSKA (reference sequence).

In this sample, this clonotype turned up once. The rearrangement uses TRBV6-5 and TRBJ2-7; the D is unclear. CDR1 MNHEY and CDR2 SVGAGI come from the germline V gene. The CDR3 length is 16 residues. Trimming removed 0 bases at V and 1 base at J, with 13 bases between. The CDR3 loop reads CASSYSSGVSSYEQYF. CDR3 coding DNA: TGTGCCAGCAGTTACTCGAGTGGGGTATCTTCCTACGAGCAGTACTTC.

V and J are TRBV12-3 or TRBV12-4 and TRBJ1-5, with 7 bases aligning to TRBD1. The V gene end was trimmed by 3 bases and the J gene end by 9 bases; junction bases not matched to a gene: 8. This CDR3 region has 14 residues. As DNA, the CDR3 is TGTGCCAGCAGTTTGGGCAGGGGGAACTTGCCCCAGCATTTT. Its translation: CASSLGRGNLPQHF.

Only a few counts were recorded for this clonotype. The chain recombines TRBV6-1 with TRBJ1-2; D may be TRBD1 (5 bases). The germline CDR1 and CDR2 sequences are MNHNS and SASEGT. The CDR3 contains 15 residues. The V gene lost 6 bases and the J gene lost 8 bases, with 22 bases spanning the gap. The CDR3 region is CASRTGTPSGEGYTF. The CDR3 DNA reads TGTGCCAGCAGGACCGGGACTCCCTCGGGCGAGGGCTACACCTTC.

This clonotype was observed a few times. The chain carries TRBV2 and TRBJ1-2; 7 bases are a match to TRBD1. Germline V gene lookup returns CDR1 SNHLY and CDR2 FYNNEI. Germline trimming cut 8 bases from V and 4 bases from J; bases unmatched to any gene: 10. The length of the CDR3 is 14 residues. The CDR3 here is CASGRTGFTYGYTF. CDR3 coding DNA: TGTGCCAGCGGGAGGACAGGTTTTACCTATGGCTACACCTTC.